This TCR beta chain was retrieved from a study of technical replicates of blood from a few donors (dated by TCRdb to about 2017). For this clone: What antigen it recognizes has not been identified. Base qualities are not at hand, and no much larger clone is one base apart.

From its cysteine to its phenylalanine, the CDR3 spans 17 amino acids. Just the 51-base CDR3 DNA is kept, in frame starting at base 1. From V the trimming removes 4 bases and from J it removes 5 bases, while the gene matches leave 13 bases of the junction unaccounted for. The germline V gene supplies CDR1 MGHRA and CDR2 YSYEKL. The library came from the immunoSEQ multiplex PCR assay. TCRdb's version of the immuneACCESS table is confined to in-frame rearrangements and falls short of the full clone set. An unresolved V gene accounts for under half of the shortfall where checked; the remainder is of unknown origin. The sample includes about 70,000 clones, with approximately 98% observed a single time. Of the sample, approximately 0.21% is held by the ten largest clones.

Sequencing was carried out using T cells isolated from PBMCs. The V gene is TRBV4-1 and the J gene is TRBJ1-5; TRBD1 matches 8 bases in the middle. This sequence originates from a human donor in good health. The nucleotides are TGCGCCAGCAGCCTAACACCAGGGGGCGCCGAGGATCAGCCCCAGCATTTT. Its protein product is CASSLTPGGAEDQPQHF.